The rows below give T cell receptor beta chains drawn from one sample of a study of blood T cell repertoires in COVID-19. Only in-frame clones appear in the TCRdb table, and some are missing; sequencing was by immunoSEQ multiplex PCR. The sample gives approximately 140,000 clones, about 80% of which show up once; more than 3% is in the top ten. Sample: PBMCs or T cells enriched from blood (not recorded which). These receptors were collected from a man between 45 and 60 years old in a cohort exposed to, infected with or recovered from COVID-19 (not recorded which). Each CDR3 is given with its conserved first and last residue. The D gene is left open where the match is weak. Only some rows state a clone size, as once, few, many or a class for expanded clones.

>NA|TRBJ2-1|TRBV5-1|NA
CASSAGQSYNEQFF
TGCGCCAGCAGCGCGGGACAGTCTTACAATGAGCAGTTCTTC
>NA|TRBJ2-2|TRBV14|NA
CASSLDSGELFF
TGTGCCAGCAGCCTTGACTCAGGGGAGCTGTTTTTT
>TRBD1|TRBJ1-5|TRBV28|NA
CASRTTGGEQPQHF
TGTGCCAGCAGAACGACAGGGGGCGAACAGCCCCAGCATTTT
>TRBD1|TRBJ2-7|TRBV6-5|NA
CASRTGTGTNEQYF
TGTGCCAGCAGGACCGGGACAGGGACGAACGAGCAGTACTTC
>TRBD1|TRBJ1-2|TRBV4-1|NA
CASSRDATGAGFKGYTF
TGCGCCAGCAGCCGCGACGCTACAGGGGCAGGGTTTAAAGGCTACACCTTC
>NA|TRBJ2-3|TRBV24-1|NA
CATSSSDTQYF
TGTGCCACCAGTTCCTCCGATACGCAGTATTTT
>TRBD1|TRBJ2-4|TRBV19|NA
CASSIAGGRGSKNIQYF
TGTGCCAGTAGTATAGCAGGGGGCCGTGGGTCCAAAAACATTCAGTACTTC
>TRBD1|TRBJ2-6|TRBV7-2|NA
CASSKGTAGANVLTF
TGTGCCAGCAGCAAAGGGACAGCCGGGGCCAACGTCCTGACTTTC
>TRBD1|TRBJ1-6|TRBV2|NA
CASRRTGSSYNSPLHF
TGTGCCAGCAGGCGGACAGGCAGCTCCTATAATTCACCCCTCCACTTT
>NA|TRBJ1-1|TRBV2|NA
CASSEGGGNTEAFF
TGTGCCAGCAGTGAAGGGGGAGGGAACACTGAAGCTTTCTTT
>TRBD1|TRBJ1-1|TRBV7-3|once
CASSSQGQGAGEAFF
TGTGCCAGCAGCTCACAGGGACAGGGGGCGGGTGAAGCTTTCTTT
>NA|TRBJ2-1|TRBV5-1|NA
CASSLATLAGSYNEQFF
TGCGCCAGCAGCTTGGCAACTCTCGCGGGATCCTACAATGAGCAGTTCTTC
>TRBD1|TRBJ2-2|TRBV4-1|NA
CASSQNRGVRELFF
TGCGCCAGCAGCCAGAACAGGGGGGTGAGGGAGCTGTTTTTT
>TRBD2|TRBJ2-3|TRBV3-1/TRBV3-2|NA
CASSPPPLLAGTEEQYF
TGTGCCAGCAGCCCCCCCCCTCTACTAGCGGGAACCGAGGAGCAGTATTTT
>TRBD1|TRBJ2-3|TRBV7-6|once
CASSPTGGRTDTQYF
TGTGCCAGCAGCCCGACAGGGGGAAGGACAGATACGCAGTATTTT
>NA|TRBJ2-3|TRBV7-2|NA
CASSSRQVKDTQYF
TGTGCCAGCAGCTCCCGACAGGTCAAAGATACGCAGTATTTT
>NA|TRBJ1-5|TRBV6-2/TRBV6-3|NA
CASSPALRGDNQPQHF
TGTGCCAGCAGTCCCGCCCTCCGGGGGGACAATCAGCCCCAGCATTTT
>NA|TRBJ1-4|TRBV2|NA
CASIRDSATNEKLFF
TGTGCCAGCATCCGAGACAGTGCAACTAATGAAAAACTGTTTTTT
>NA|TRBJ1-5|TRBV19|NA
CASSMGPLGSNQPQHF
TGTGCCAGTAGTATGGGGCCCTTAGGGAGCAATCAGCCCCAGCATTTT
>NA|TRBJ1-5|TRBV2|NA
CASSESTGNELYSNQPQHF
TGTGCCAGCAGTGAATCCACCGGGAACGAACTTTATAGCAATCAGCCCCAGCATTTT
>NA|TRBJ2-2|TRBV5-1|NA
CASSVDRPNTGELFF
TGCGCCAGCAGCGTGGACAGACCGAACACCGGGGAGCTGTTTTTT
>NA|TRBJ2-2|TRBV9|NA
CASSVDQTTGGELFF
TGTGCCAGCAGCGTAGACCAGACTACCGGGGGGGAGCTGTTTTTT
>NA|TRBJ2-2|TRBV19|NA
CAKSAQTTTGELFF
TGTGCCAAGAGCGCCCAAACGACCACCGGGGAGCTGTTTTTT
>TRBD1|TRBJ2-4|TRBV7-9|NA
CASSPPTGGNIQYF
TGTGCCAGCAGCCCACCGACAGGGGGAAACATTCAGTACTTC
>NA|TRBJ1-2|TRBV27|once
CASSQTAGGGYTF
TGTGCCAGCAGCCAGACGGCCGGCGGGGGCTACACCTTC
>NA|TRBJ2-3|TRBV2|NA
CASSGLNPSTDTQYF
TGTGCCAGCAGTGGACTCAACCCTAGCACAGATACGCAGTATTTT
>TRBD2|TRBJ2-2|TRBV5-6|few
CASSSLAGAGELFF
TGTGCCAGCAGCTCACTAGCGGGGGCCGGGGAGCTGTTTTTT
>NA|TRBJ1-5|TRBV6-1|NA
CASSPFDSSYQPQHF
TGTGCCAGCAGTCCATTCGACAGTTCTTATCAGCCCCAGCATTTT
>NA|TRBJ1-1|TRBV28|once
CASARNTEAFF
TGTGCCAGCGCGCGGAACACTGAAGCTTTCTTT
>NA|TRBJ1-2|TRBV3-1/TRBV3-2|NA
CASSRDITYGYTF
TGTGCCAGCAGCCGGGACATTACCTATGGCTACACCTTC
>TRBD2|TRBJ2-1|TRBV19|NA
CASSTGGGARNEQFF
TGTGCCAGTAGTACTGGCGGGGGGGCACGGAATGAGCAGTTCTTC
>TRBD2|TRBJ2-2|TRBV6-2/TRBV6-3|NA
CASSYNSIAGERNTGELFF
TGTGCCAGCAGTTACAATTCGATAGCGGGGGAAAGGAACACCGGGGAGCTGTTTTTT
>NA|TRBJ2-7|TRBV15|NA
CATSRVTDSYEQYF
TGTGCCACCAGCAGAGTCACCGACAGTTACGAGCAGTACTTC
>NA|TRBJ2-7|TRBV25-1|few
CASSDEGGSYEQYF
TGTGCCAGCAGTGATGAGGGCGGCTCCTACGAGCAGTACTTC
>TRBD2|TRBJ2-3|TRBV5-4|NA
CASSKRGEGTDTQYF
TGTGCCAGCAGCAAGCGGGGGGAGGGGACAGATACGCAGTATTTT
>TRBD2|TRBJ2-5|TRBV7-9|NA
CASSLERGGQETQYF
TGTGCCAGCAGCTTGGAGCGGGGGGGACAAGAGACCCAGTACTTC
>TRBD1|TRBJ2-5|TRBV5-1|NA
CASSLGAGGETQYF
TGCGCCAGCAGCTTGGGGGCAGGGGGAGAGACCCAGTACTTC
>NA|TRBJ1-4|TRBV11-2|NA
CASSFTALNEKLFF
TGTGCCAGCAGCTTTACAGCACTTAATGAAAAACTGTTTTTT
>NA|TRBJ2-7|TRBV28|NA
CASSPPASTGYEQYF
TGTGCCAGCAGCCCCCCAGCCAGTACGGGATACGAGCAGTACTTC
>NA|TRBJ2-2|TRBV2|NA
CATHTVAGTGELFF
TGTGCCACCCATACAGTCGCGGGCACCGGGGAGCTGTTTTTT